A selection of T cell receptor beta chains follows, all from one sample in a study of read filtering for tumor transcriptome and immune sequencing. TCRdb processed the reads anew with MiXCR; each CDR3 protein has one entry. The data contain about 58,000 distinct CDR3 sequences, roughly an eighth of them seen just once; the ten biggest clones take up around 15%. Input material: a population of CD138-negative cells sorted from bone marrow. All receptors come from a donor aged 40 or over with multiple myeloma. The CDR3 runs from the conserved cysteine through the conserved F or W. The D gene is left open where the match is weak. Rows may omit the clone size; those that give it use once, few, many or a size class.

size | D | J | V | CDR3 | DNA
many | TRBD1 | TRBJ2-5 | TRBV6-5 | CASRGSGQGEETQYF | TGTGCCAGCAGGGGCAGTGGACAGGGGGAAGAGACCCAGTACTTC
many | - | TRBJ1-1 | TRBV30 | CAWKAGVNTEAFF | TGTGCCTGGAAGGCGGGCGTGAACACTGAAGCTTTCTTT
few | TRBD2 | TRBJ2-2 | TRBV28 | CASSFPGLAGGTNTGELFF | TGTGCCAGCAGTTTCCCGGGACTAGCGGGGGGCACGAACACCGGGGAGCTGTTTTTT
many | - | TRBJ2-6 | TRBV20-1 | CSAGRNSGANVLTF | TGCAGTGCCGGGAGAAACTCTGGGGCCAACGTCCTGACTTTC
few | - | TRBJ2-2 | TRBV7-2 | CASSPGTMGAGELFF | TGTGCCAGCAGCCCCGGGACAATGGGTGCCGGGGAGCTGTTTTTT
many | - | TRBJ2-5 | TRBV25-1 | CASSASPLDSSQETQYF | TGTGCCAGCAGTGCATCCCCCTTGGACAGTTCCCAAGAGACCCAGTACTTC
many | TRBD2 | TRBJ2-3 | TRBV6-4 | CASSPRKRAGVLDTQYF | TGTGCCAGCAGTCCTCGGAAAAGAGCGGGGGTATTAGATACGCAGTATTTT
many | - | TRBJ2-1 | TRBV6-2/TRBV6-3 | CASTSGGVTYNEQFF | TGTGCCAGCACGTCAGGCGGGGTAACCTACAATGAGCAGTTCTTC
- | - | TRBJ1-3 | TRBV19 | CASSISQFSGSTIYF | TGTGCCAGTAGTATCTCTCAGTTCTCTGGAAGCACCATATATTTT
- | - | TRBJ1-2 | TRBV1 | CTSSQDLQGRLGYGYTF | TGCACCAGCAGCCAAGACTTACAGGGGAGGCTTGGCTATGGCTACACCTTC
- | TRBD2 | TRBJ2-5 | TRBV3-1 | CASSQHGTSGGKETQYF | TGTGCCAGCAGCCAACACGGGACTAGCGGGGGGAAAGAGACCCAGTACTTC
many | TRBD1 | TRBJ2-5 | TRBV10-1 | CASSGGQEETQYF | TGCGCCAGCAGTGGGGGACAGGAGGAGACCCAGTACTTC
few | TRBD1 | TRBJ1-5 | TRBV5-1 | CASSFWTGDQPQHF | TGCGCCAGCAGCTTCTGGACAGGGGATCAGCCCCAGCATTTT
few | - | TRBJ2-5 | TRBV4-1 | CASSQDTQAGKETQYF | TGCGCCAGCAGCCAAGATACTCAGGCGGGAAAAGAGACCCAGTACTTC
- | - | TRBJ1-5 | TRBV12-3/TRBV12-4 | CASSLGTPEHQPQHF | TGTGCCAGCAGTTTGGGGACACCCGAGCACCAGCCCCAGCATTTT
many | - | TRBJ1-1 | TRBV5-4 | CASSYFRDGTEAFF | TGTGCCAGCAGCTACTTCCGAGATGGCACTGAAGCTTTCTTT
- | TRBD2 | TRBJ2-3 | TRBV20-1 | CSARDQRGAADTQYF | TGCAGTGCTAGAGATCAGCGGGGGGCGGCAGATACGCAGTATTTT
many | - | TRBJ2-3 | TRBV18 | CASSPEVSGGTDTQYF | TGTGCCAGCTCACCCGAGGTGTCGGGAGGCACAGATACGCAGTATTTT
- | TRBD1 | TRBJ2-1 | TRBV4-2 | CASSPGQGAVENEQFF | TGTGCCAGCAGCCCTGGGCAGGGGGCGGTGGAGAATGAGCAGTTCTTC
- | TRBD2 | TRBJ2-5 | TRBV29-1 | CSVDLAGWKTQYF | TGCAGCGTTGACTTAGCGGGGTGGAAGACCCAGTACTTC
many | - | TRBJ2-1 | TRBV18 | CASSPMKDEQFF | TGTGCCAGCTCACCAATGAAGGATGAGCAGTTCTTC
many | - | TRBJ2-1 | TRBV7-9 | CASSKSGTQNEQFF | TGTGCCAGCAGCAAGTCCGGGACTCAGAATGAGCAGTTCTTC